The present T cell receptor beta chain was sequenced within a study of cytotoxic CD8 clonotypes in ibrutinib-treated CLL. Clones were sequenced by immunoSEQ multiplex PCR, and TCRdb holds only the in-frame ones, with some missing. The data hold approximately 57,000 clones, with around 55% observed a single time. CDR1 and CDR2 from the germline V gene are MDHEN and SYDVKM. The CDR3 spans 16 residues. V shed 7 bases and J 0 bases; nucleotides not matched to a gene: 6. This clone was found many times. The sequenced sample was PBMCs, obtained after 24 months of ibrutinib treatment. The TCR originated in a human donor with chronic lymphocytic leukemia. V is TRBV28 and J is TRBJ2-2; 9 positions agree with TRBD2. The CDR3 sequence: CASTLSSGTNTGELFF. The CDR3 nucleotides read TGTGCCAGCACCCTCTCTAGCGGGACGAACACCGGGGAGCTGTTTTTT.